This entry features one TCR beta chain sequence. What it recognizes is unknown. The CDR3 contains 17 residues. Germline V gene sequence: CDR1 KGHSH, CDR2 LQKENI. The J segment lost 2 bases and the V segment lost 4 bases, leaving 9 bases of the junction unmatched. The data were obtained in a study of cytomegalovirus exposure and HLA in healthy donors. Findings of the study overall: Sequencing likely caused a cluster of highly shared sequence variants. TCR beta V- and J-gene trimming was later associated with a missense DCLRE1C variant.

PCR employed 60 Vbeta and 13 Jbeta primers. Sequencing used immunoSEQ multiplex PCR; TCRdb keeps in-frame clones, though not all of them. Of under 150,000 clones in the sample, over 75% were seen once. The sequencing input was PBMCs. The sequence derives from a man aged 45-60 years in good health and CMV-seronegative. This sequence joins TRBV18 and TRBJ1-4; 8 nucleotides match TRBD1. The CDR3 DNA reads TGTGCCAGCTCACGCACCGGACAGGGTGCGACTAATGAAAAACTGTTTTTT. This translates into CASSRTGQGATNEKLFF.